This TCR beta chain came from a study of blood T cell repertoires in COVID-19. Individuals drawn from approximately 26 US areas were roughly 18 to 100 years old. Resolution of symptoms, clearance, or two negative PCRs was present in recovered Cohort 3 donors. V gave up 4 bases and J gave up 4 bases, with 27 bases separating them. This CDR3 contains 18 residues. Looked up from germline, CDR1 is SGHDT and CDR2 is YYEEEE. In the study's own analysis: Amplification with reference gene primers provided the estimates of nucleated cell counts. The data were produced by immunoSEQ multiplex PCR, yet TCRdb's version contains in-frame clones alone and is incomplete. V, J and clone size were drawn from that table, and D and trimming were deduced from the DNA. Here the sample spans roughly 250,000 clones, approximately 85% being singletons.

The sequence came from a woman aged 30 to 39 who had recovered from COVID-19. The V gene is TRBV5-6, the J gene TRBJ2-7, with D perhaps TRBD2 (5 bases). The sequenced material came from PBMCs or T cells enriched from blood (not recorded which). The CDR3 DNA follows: TGTGCCAGCAGCACTCGTACCCGGCGAATCGGGGAGAGATACGAGCAGTACTTC. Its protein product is CASSTRTRRIGERYEQYF.